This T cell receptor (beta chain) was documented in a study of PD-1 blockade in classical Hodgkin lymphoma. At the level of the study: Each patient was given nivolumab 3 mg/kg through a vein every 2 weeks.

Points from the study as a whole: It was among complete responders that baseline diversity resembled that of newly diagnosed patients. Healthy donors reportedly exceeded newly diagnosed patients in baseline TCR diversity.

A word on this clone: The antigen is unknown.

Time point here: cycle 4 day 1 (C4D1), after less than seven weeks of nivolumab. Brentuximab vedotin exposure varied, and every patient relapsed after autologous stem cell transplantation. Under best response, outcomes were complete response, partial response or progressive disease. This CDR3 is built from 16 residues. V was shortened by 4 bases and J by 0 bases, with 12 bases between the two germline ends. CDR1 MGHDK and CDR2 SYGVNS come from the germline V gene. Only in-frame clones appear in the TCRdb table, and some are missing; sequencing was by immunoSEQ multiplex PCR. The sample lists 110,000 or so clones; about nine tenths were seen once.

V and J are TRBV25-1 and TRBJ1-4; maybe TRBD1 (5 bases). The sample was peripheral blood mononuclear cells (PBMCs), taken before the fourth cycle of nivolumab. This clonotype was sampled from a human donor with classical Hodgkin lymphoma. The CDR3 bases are TGTGCCAGCAGTGTAGGACAAGCACCAACTAATGAAAAACTGTTTTTT. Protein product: CASSVGQAPTNEKLFF.